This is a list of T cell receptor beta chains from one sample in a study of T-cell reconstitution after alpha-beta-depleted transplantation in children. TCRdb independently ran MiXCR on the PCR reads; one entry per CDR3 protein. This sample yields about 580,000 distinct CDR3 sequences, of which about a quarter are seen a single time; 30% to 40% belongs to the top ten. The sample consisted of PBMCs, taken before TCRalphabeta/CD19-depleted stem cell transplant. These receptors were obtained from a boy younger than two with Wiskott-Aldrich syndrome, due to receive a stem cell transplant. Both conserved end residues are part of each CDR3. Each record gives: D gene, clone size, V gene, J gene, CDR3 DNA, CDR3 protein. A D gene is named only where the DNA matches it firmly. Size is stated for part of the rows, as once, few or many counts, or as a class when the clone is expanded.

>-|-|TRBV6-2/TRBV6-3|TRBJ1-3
TGTGCCAGCAGTACTGGGACGGACTACGGAAACACCATATATTTT
CASSTGTDYGNTIYF
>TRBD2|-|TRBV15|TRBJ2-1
TGTGCCACCAGCAGCCTCTCGGGAGGCCCGTCCTACAATGAGCAGTTCTTC
CATSSLSGGPSYNEQFF
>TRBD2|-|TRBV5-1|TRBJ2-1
TGCGCCACCCGATTGACTAGCGGGAGCAATGAGCAGTTCTTC
CATRLTSGSNEQFF
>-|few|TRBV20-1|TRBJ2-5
TGCAGTGCTAGAGCCGGGGCTACTCAAGAGACCCAGTACTTC
CSARAGATQETQYF
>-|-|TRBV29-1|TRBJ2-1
TGCAGCGTTTGGGGGCAGGGGATGAGGAATGAGCAGTTCTTC
CSVWGQGMRNEQFF
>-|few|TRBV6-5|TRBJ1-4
TGTGCCAGCAGTTCCAGGAATGAAAAACTGTTTTTT
CASSSRNEKLFF
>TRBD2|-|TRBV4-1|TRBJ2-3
TGCGCCAGCAGCGTACGGACTAGCGGGAGGACAGATACGCAGTATTTT
CASSVRTSGRTDTQYF
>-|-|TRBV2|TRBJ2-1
TGTGCCAGCAGTGAAGGGGGCAGGGAGCAGTTCTTC
CASSEGGREQFF
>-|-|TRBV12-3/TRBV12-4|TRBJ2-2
TGTGCCAGCTCCTCGGACACGTCGAACACCGGGGAGCTGTTTTTT
CASSSDTSNTGELFF
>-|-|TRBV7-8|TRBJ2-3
TGTGCCAGCAGCTTTAGGGGCCTCACAGATACGCAGTATTTT
CASSFRGLTDTQYF
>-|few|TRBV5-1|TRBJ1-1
TGCGCCAGCAGCTCTACCGGGACTAGGACTGAAGCTTTCTTT
CASSSTGTRTEAFF
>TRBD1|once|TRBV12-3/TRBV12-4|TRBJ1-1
TGTGCCAGCAGTTTTCTCAGGGGGCGAGCTGAAGCTTTCTTT
CASSFLRGRAEAFF
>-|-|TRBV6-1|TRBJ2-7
TGTGCCAGCAGTGAATCGGGAACCCACGAGCAGTACTTC
CASSESGTHEQYF
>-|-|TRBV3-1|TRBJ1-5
TGTGCCAGCAGCCAAGTCCGGGGGCAGCCCCAGCATTTT
CASSQVRGQPQHF
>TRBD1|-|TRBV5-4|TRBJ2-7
TGTGCCAGCAGCGGCGACAGGGGTATCGAGCAGTACTTC
CASSGDRGIEQYF
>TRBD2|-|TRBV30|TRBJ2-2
TGTGCCTGGAGGAGACTAGCGGGCGGCACCGGGGAGCTGTTTTTT
CAWRRLAGGTGELFF
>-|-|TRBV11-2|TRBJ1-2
TGTGCCAGCAGCTTAGCCAAGGGAGGGGGCTACACCTTC
CASSLAKGGGYTF
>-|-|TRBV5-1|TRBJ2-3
TGCGCCAGCAGCTCGCAGGACCATCCAAGGGATACGCAGTATTTT
CASSSQDHPRDTQYF
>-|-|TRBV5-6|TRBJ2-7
TGTGCCAGCAGCTTGGTAGGGCTCTCCTACGAGCAGTACTTC
CASSLVGLSYEQYF
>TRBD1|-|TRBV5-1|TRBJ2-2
TGCGCCAGCAGACGACAGGGGGGTTCGAACACCGGGGAGCTGTTTTTT
CASRRQGGSNTGELFF
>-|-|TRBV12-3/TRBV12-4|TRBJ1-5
TGTGCCAGCAGTTCCATGAGGAATCAGCCCCAGCATTTT
CASSSMRNQPQHF
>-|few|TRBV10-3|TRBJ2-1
TGTGCCACCACTACCGCCAGCATGGGTGAGCAGTTCTTC
CATTTASMGEQFF
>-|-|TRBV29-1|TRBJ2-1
TGCAGCGGACGCCGGGACTCGGTGGTAGGTCAGTTCTTC
CSGRRDSVVGQFF
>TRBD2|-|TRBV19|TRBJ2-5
TGTGCCAGTAGTCAAGGCGGGGGACCACAAGAGACCCAGTACTTC
CASSQGGGPQETQYF
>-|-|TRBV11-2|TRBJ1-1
TGTGCCAGCAGCCCCCGGACAGCCGTTTACGCGTTTTTGAACACTGAAGCTTTCTTT
CASSPRTAVYAFLNTEAFF
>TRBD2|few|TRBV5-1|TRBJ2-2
TGCGCCAGCAGCTTTAGCGGGTACACCGGGGAGCTGTTTTTT
CASSFSGYTGELFF
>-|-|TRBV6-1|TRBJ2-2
TGTGCCAGCAGTGAATGGGGTACCGGGGAGCTGTTTTTT
CASSEWGTGELFF
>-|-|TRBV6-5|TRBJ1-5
TGTGCCAGCAGTTACTCGAGCGGAGGCAATCAGCCCCAGCATTTT
CASSYSSGGNQPQHF
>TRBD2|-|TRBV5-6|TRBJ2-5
TGTGCCAGCAGCTTGAGACTAGCGGGAATAATCCAAGAGACCCAGTACTTC
CASSLRLAGIIQETQYF
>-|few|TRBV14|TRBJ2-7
TGTGCCAGCAGCCAATCTTTCAGATCGTCCTACGAGCAGTACTTC
CASSQSFRSSYEQYF
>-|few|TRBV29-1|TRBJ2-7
TGCAGCGTTGAATGGAGGACGGTGAGCTCCTACGAGCAGTACTTC
CSVEWRTVSSYEQYF
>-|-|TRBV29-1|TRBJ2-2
TGCAGCGTTAGGATGAGCCTCACCGGGGAGCTGTTTTTT
CSVRMSLTGELFF
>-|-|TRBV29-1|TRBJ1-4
TGCAGCGTTGCCCTGGGCGCAACTAATGAAAAACTGTTTTTT
CSVALGATNEKLFF
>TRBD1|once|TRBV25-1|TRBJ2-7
TGTGCCAGCAGCCCTCTAGGGGAAGGGGGCCGAGGGCAGTACTTC
CASSPLGEGGRGQYF
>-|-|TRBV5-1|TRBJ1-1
TGCGCCAGCAGCTTGGGGGGCAGCGTGTACACTGAAGCTTTCTTT
CASSLGGSVYTEAFF
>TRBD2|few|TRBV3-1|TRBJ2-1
TGTGCCAGCAGCCAAGCGGGAGGGCTTTATGAGCAGTTCTTC
CASSQAGGLYEQFF
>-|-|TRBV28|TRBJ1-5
TGTGCCAGCAGTTTATGGAGCGGCAGCGCTAATCAGCCCCAGCATTTT
CASSLWSGSANQPQHF